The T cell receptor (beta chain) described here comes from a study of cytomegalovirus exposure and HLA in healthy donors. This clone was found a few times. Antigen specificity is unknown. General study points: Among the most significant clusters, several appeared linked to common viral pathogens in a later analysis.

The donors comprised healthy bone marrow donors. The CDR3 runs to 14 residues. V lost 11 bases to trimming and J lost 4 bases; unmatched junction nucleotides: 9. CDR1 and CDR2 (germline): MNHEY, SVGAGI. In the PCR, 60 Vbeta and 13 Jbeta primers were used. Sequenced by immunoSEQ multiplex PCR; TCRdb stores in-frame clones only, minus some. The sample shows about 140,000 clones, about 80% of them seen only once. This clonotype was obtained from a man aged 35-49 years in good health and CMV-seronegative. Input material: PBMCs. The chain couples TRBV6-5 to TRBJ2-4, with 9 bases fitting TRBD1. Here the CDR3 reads CASRDGTGKNIQYF. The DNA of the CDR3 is TGTGCCTCCCGAGATGGGACAGGGAAAAACATTCAGTACTTC.